The rows below give T cell receptor beta chains drawn from one sample of a study of neoadjuvant anti-PD-1 for oral cavity cancer. Using immunoSEQ multiplex PCR, the repertoire was profiled, and TCRdb retains in-frame clones only, with some absent. The table records approximately 35,000 clones, just under 90% of them present only once. This material consisted of PBMCs, taken before nivolumab (anti-PD-1) treatment. All receptors come from a person between 40 and 79 years old with oral cavity squamous cell carcinoma. The CDR3 runs from the conserved cysteine through the conserved F or W. The order of the fields is clone size, V gene, J gene, D gene, CDR3 protein, CDR3 DNA. A D gene is named only where the DNA matches it firmly. Clone sizes are given selectively: once, few, many, or a class where the clone is expanded.

clone size: NA
V gene: TRBV5-5
J gene: TRBJ2-1
D gene: TRBD1
CDR3 protein: CASSKDRYNEQFF
CDR3 DNA: TGTGCCAGCAGCAAGGACAGGTACAATGAGCAGTTCTTC

clone size: NA
V gene: TRBV7-7
J gene: TRBJ1-1
D gene: NA
CDR3 protein: CASSLEEGTEAFF
CDR3 DNA: TGTGCCAGCAGCTTAGAGGAGGGCACTGAAGCTTTCTTT

clone size: NA
V gene: TRBV7-7
J gene: TRBJ2-3
D gene: NA
CDR3 protein: CASSQRQTDTQYF
CDR3 DNA: TGTGCCAGCAGCCAAAGACAGACAGATACGCAGTATTTT

clone size: NA
V gene: TRBV6-1
J gene: TRBJ2-3
D gene: NA
CDR3 protein: CASSEALAPSTDTQYF
CDR3 DNA: TGTGCCAGCAGTGAAGCGCTTGCGCCTAGCACAGATACGCAGTATTTT

clone size: NA
V gene: TRBV9
J gene: TRBJ2-1
D gene: TRBD2
CDR3 protein: CASTSSGGPFNEQFF
CDR3 DNA: TGTGCCAGCACTTCTAGCGGGGGGCCCTTCAATGAGCAGTTCTTC

clone size: NA
V gene: TRBV19
J gene: TRBJ1-6
D gene: NA
CDR3 protein: CASSNIQSALGSPLHF
CDR3 DNA: TGTGCCAGTAGCAATATTCAGTCCGCTCTGGGTTCACCCCTCCACTTT

clone size: NA
V gene: TRBV4-3
J gene: TRBJ2-7
D gene: NA
CDR3 protein: CASSQDTRGVAIPYEQYF
CDR3 DNA: TGCGCCAGCAGCCAAGATACCAGGGGGGTTGCTATACCCTACGAGCAGTACTTC

clone size: NA
V gene: TRBV9
J gene: TRBJ1-4
D gene: TRBD1
CDR3 protein: CASSPNPGQNEKLFF
CDR3 DNA: TGTGCCAGCAGCCCTAATCCGGGACAGAATGAAAAACTGTTTTTT

clone size: NA
V gene: TRBV28
J gene: TRBJ2-1
D gene: TRBD2
CDR3 protein: CASSLTSGGAYEQFF
CDR3 DNA: TGTGCCAGCAGCCTGACTAGCGGGGGGGCCTATGAGCAGTTCTTC

clone size: NA
V gene: TRBV30
J gene: TRBJ2-7
D gene: NA
CDR3 protein: CAWNRTYEQYF
CDR3 DNA: TGTGCCTGGAACCGGACCTACGAGCAGTACTTC

clone size: NA
V gene: TRBV7-9
J gene: TRBJ2-5
D gene: NA
CDR3 protein: CASSLAGETQYF
CDR3 DNA: TGTGCCAGCAGCTTAGCGGGGGAGACCCAGTACTTC

clone size: NA
V gene: TRBV11-2
J gene: TRBJ1-6
D gene: NA
CDR3 protein: CASSRPSPLHF
CDR3 DNA: TGTGCCAGCAGTCGCCCGTCACCCCTCCACTTT

clone size: NA
V gene: TRBV5-8
J gene: TRBJ1-2
D gene: NA
CDR3 protein: CASSFYRANYGYTF
CDR3 DNA: TGTGCCAGCAGCTTCTATAGGGCTAACTATGGCTACACCTTC

clone size: NA
V gene: TRBV11-2
J gene: TRBJ1-2
D gene: NA
CDR3 protein: CASSLLGRGKRGYGYTF
CDR3 DNA: TGTGCCAGCAGCTTATTGGGCAGGGGAAAGAGGGGCTATGGCTACACCTTC

clone size: NA
V gene: TRBV12-1
J gene: TRBJ1-1
D gene: NA
CDR3 protein: CASSFVRGRNTEAFF
CDR3 DNA: TGTGCCAGCAGCTTTGTTAGGGGGCGAAACACTGAAGCTTTCTTT

clone size: NA
V gene: TRBV5-1
J gene: TRBJ2-4
D gene: NA
CDR3 protein: CASTPDPGWTNIQYF
CDR3 DNA: TGCGCCAGCACCCCGGACCCTGGATGGACGAACATTCAGTACTTC

clone size: few
V gene: TRBV29-1
J gene: TRBJ1-1
D gene: NA
CDR3 protein: CSVVLQERGNTEAFF
CDR3 DNA: TGCAGCGTTGTTCTACAGGAGCGGGGGAACACTGAAGCTTTCTTT

clone size: NA
V gene: TRBV4-1
J gene: TRBJ1-1
D gene: NA
CDR3 protein: CASSQGAGRRMVNTEAFF
CDR3 DNA: TGCGCCAGCAGCCAAGGGGCAGGACGTAGGATGGTAAACACTGAAGCTTTCTTT

clone size: NA
V gene: TRBV10-3
J gene: TRBJ1-1
D gene: NA
CDR3 protein: CAISESSGFTEAFF
CDR3 DNA: TGTGCCATCAGTGAGTCTTCGGGCTTCACTGAAGCTTTCTTT

clone size: NA
V gene: TRBV7-9
J gene: TRBJ1-6
D gene: NA
CDR3 protein: CASSFSLGDSYNSPLHF
CDR3 DNA: TGTGCCAGCAGCTTCTCGCTAGGGGATTCCTATAATTCACCCCTCCACTTT

clone size: NA
V gene: TRBV4-1
J gene: TRBJ1-2
D gene: NA
CDR3 protein: CASSQDLGGNLGYTF
CDR3 DNA: TGCGCCAGCAGCCAAGATTTAGGAGGGAACTTGGGCTACACCTTC

clone size: NA
V gene: TRBV4-3
J gene: TRBJ1-5
D gene: NA
CDR3 protein: CASSLEGQPQHF
CDR3 DNA: TGCGCCAGCAGCCTAGAGGGTCAGCCCCAGCATTTT

clone size: NA
V gene: TRBV7-9
J gene: TRBJ2-7
D gene: TRBD1
CDR3 protein: CASTTGGSYEQYF
CDR3 DNA: TGTGCCAGCACGACAGGGGGTTCCTACGAGCAGTACTTC

clone size: once
V gene: TRBV6-5
J gene: TRBJ2-1
D gene: NA
CDR3 protein: CASSYSIMGSNEQFF
CDR3 DNA: TGTGCCAGCAGTTACTCGATCATGGGGAGTAATGAGCAGTTCTTC

clone size: NA
V gene: TRBV5-1
J gene: TRBJ2-5
D gene: TRBD2
CDR3 protein: CASSRGLAGGTQETQYF
CDR3 DNA: TGCGCGTCGTCGCGGGGACTAGCGGGGGGGACTCAAGAGACCCAGTACTTC

clone size: NA
V gene: TRBV6-5
J gene: TRBJ1-1
D gene: NA
CDR3 protein: CASTWTARNTEAFF
CDR3 DNA: TGTGCCAGCACCTGGACAGCGCGGAACACTGAAGCTTTCTTT

clone size: NA
V gene: TRBV19
J gene: TRBJ2-2
D gene: NA
CDR3 protein: CASRPFWGNTGELFF
CDR3 DNA: TGTGCCAGTAGGCCCTTTTGGGGCAACACCGGGGAGCTGTTTTTT

clone size: NA
V gene: TRBV10-2
J gene: TRBJ2-1
D gene: TRBD2
CDR3 protein: CASRLTSGDYFSYNEQFF
CDR3 DNA: TGCGCCAGCAGGTTGACTAGCGGCGATTACTTCTCCTACAATGAGCAGTTCTTC

clone size: NA
V gene: TRBV5-6
J gene: TRBJ2-4
D gene: TRBD1
CDR3 protein: CASRYRQGVNIQYF
CDR3 DNA: TGTGCCAGCAGGTACCGTCAGGGGGTAAACATTCAGTACTTC

clone size: NA
V gene: TRBV7-2
J gene: TRBJ2-1
D gene: TRBD1
CDR3 protein: CASSLEQGANEQFF
CDR3 DNA: TGTGCCAGCAGCTTAGAACAGGGGGCGAATGAGCAGTTCTTC

clone size: NA
V gene: TRBV19
J gene: TRBJ1-3
D gene: NA
CDR3 protein: CASSHLPGSGNTIYF
CDR3 DNA: TGTGCCAGTAGTCACCTTCCCGGCTCTGGAAACACCATATATTTT

clone size: NA
V gene: TRBV11-2
J gene: TRBJ1-2
D gene: NA
CDR3 protein: CASSFDANYGYTF
CDR3 DNA: TGTGCCAGCAGCTTTGACGCTAACTATGGCTACACCTTC

clone size: NA
V gene: TRBV2
J gene: TRBJ2-1
D gene: TRBD2
CDR3 protein: CASSRGGAGYNEQFF
CDR3 DNA: TGTGCCAGCAGTCGCGGGGGGGCCGGATACAATGAGCAGTTCTTC